One sample yielded the 32 T cell receptor beta chains listed below, sequenced in a study of STAT5B mutations in CD4+ large granular lymphocyte leukemia. Some clones are missing from TCRdb's copy, which holds only in-frame ones; the method was immunoSEQ multiplex PCR. The sample contains about 24,000 clones, about four fifths of which appear only once. Sequencing was carried out using CD4+ T cells from blood buffy coats. These receptor sequences come from a human donor in good health.

J is TRBJ1-1 and V is TRBV5-1, with TRBD1 matching 8 bases. Germline CDR1 reads SGHRS; CDR2 reads YFSETQ. The CDR3 is made up of 15 amino acids. The ends lost 4 bases at V and 0 bases at J; junction bases unmatched: 5. CDR3 loop: CASSLRQGMNTEAFF. CDR3 bases: TGCGCCAGCAGCCTAAGACAGGGGATGAACACTGAAGCTTTCTTT.

The chain joins TRBV30 to TRBJ1-5, with D possibly matching TRBD1 (6 bases). CDR1 is GTSNPN and CDR2 is SVGIG in the germline V gene (reference sequence). V shed 0 bases and J shed 7 bases, with 10 bases lying between them. This CDR3 has 13 residues. The CDR3, as DNA: TGTGCCTGGAGTGTTAGGGGGGAACAGCCCCAGCATTTT. Its protein is CAWSVRGEQPQHF.

The J gene is TRBJ1-4, the V gene TRBV6-1; the D is unclear. The V gene's germline CDR1 is MNHNS and CDR2 SASEGT. The CDR3 sequence is 17 residues long. V shed 3 bases and J shed 0 bases, with 14 bases lying between them. For the CDR3, the DNA is TGTGCCAGCAGTGACATAACGACTCATGCAACTAATGAAAAACTGTTTTTT. Translation gives CASSDITTHATNEKLFF.

The DNA of the CDR3 is TGTGCCAGCAGTCCTAGCGGGGAAATCACAGATACGCAGTATTTT. It specifies CASSPSGEITDTQYF. This chain links TRBV28 with TRBJ2-3; TRBD2 matches 9 bases. V shed 5 bases and J 2 bases; nucleotides not matched to a gene: 5. The CDR3 extends over 15 amino acids. The germline V gene has CDR1 MDHEN and CDR2 SYDVKM.

The chain uses TRBV19 and TRBJ1-5; D might be TRBD1 (5 bases). Germline V CDR1 and CDR2: LNHDA, SQIVND (reference sequence). The CDR3 length is 15 residues. Trimming cost V 6 bases and J 1 base, with 13 bases left between them. The CDR3 loop is CASRAGHNSNQPQHF. The CDR3 DNA reads as TGTGCCAGTAGGGCAGGGCATAACAGCAATCAGCCCCAGCATTTT.

V is TRBV9 and J is TRBJ1-6; D is undetermined. V was trimmed by 4 bases and J by 2 bases, leaving 19 bases between them. This CDR3 is 18 amino acids long. Germline V lookup: CDR1 SGDLS, CDR2 YYNGEE. This chain's CDR3 is CASSPSVSTKTYNSPLHF. The CDR3 DNA reads TGTGCCAGCAGCCCCAGTGTGAGTACAAAAACCTATAATTCACCCCTCCACTTT. Based on the CDR3 plus reference TRBV9 and TRBJ1-6, the full variable domain is DSGVTQTPKHLITATGQRVTLRCSPRSGDLSVYWYQQSLDQGLQFLIQYYNGEERAKGNILERFSAQQFPDLHSELNLSSLELGDSALYFCASSPSVSTKTYNSPLHFGNGTRLTVT.

The V call is TRBV5-4, the J call TRBJ1-2, with a tentative D call TRBD1 (6 bases). This CDR3 spans 17 amino acids. Germline V lookup: CDR1 SGHNT, CDR2 YYREEE (reference sequence). Trimming shortened V by 2 bases and J by 1 base, and 18 bases separated the two germline ends. DNA of the CDR3: TGTGCCAGCAGCTTTGTTACAGGGTCAGGAGGTAACTATGGCTACACCTTC. The encoded protein is CASSFVTGSGGNYGYTF.

This clone came up once. The chain couples TRBV9 to TRBJ2-3; 10 bases are a match to TRBD2. The V gene's germline CDR1 is SGDLS and CDR2 YYNGEE. V dropped 4 bases and J dropped 6; count of bases not matched to a gene: 11. CDR3 length: 16 residues. Here the CDR3 reads CASSRFSNSGGDTQYF. The CDR3 nucleotides are TGTGCCAGCAGCAGGTTTAGTAATAGCGGGGGGGATACGCAGTATTTT.

The rearrangement links TRBV20-1 to TRBJ2-3; D uncertain. V lost 3 bases, J lost 7 bases, and 5 bases lay in between. The CDR3 length is 10 residues. The germline V gene has CDR1 DFQATT and CDR2 SNEGSKA (reference sequence). The CDR3 DNA reads TGCAGTGCTAGGTGGAATACGCAGTATTTT. The encoded protein is CSARWNTQYF.

In this sample, this clone turned up a few times. The chain is built from TRBV5-1 and TRBJ2-7; D might be TRBD2 (5 bases). The V end was cut by 6 bases, the J end by 6 bases, with 16 bases between. Germline V gene sequence: CDR1 SGHRS, CDR2 YFSETQ. The CDR3 is 13 amino acids. The CDR3 reads CASTREGPGEQYF. CDR3 coding DNA: TGCGCCAGCACCCGGGAAGGGCCCGGCGAGCAGTACTTC.

The DNA of the CDR3 is TGTGCCTGCCCTAGGGGAGGGTCCGGGGAGCTGTTTTTT. Amino acids: CACPRGGSGELFF. The chain has TRBV30 and TRBJ2-2, with 7 positions matching TRBD2. The CDR3 sequence is 13 residues long. V was pared by 6 bases and J by 6 bases, with 7 bases of the junction left unmatched. Germline CDR1 reads GTSNPN; CDR2 reads SVGIG (reference sequence).

The genes are TRBV14 and TRBJ1-2; no clear D gene. V dropped 1 base and J dropped 4 bases, with 4 bases sitting between them. Germline V gene lookup returns CDR1 SGHDN and CDR2 FVKESK. CDR3 length: 12 residues. The CDR3 region is CASSQGLYGYTF. CDR3 nucleotide sequence: TGTGCCAGCAGCCAAGGACTCTATGGCTACACCTTC.

The chain carries TRBV7-2 and TRBJ2-2; D gene unclear. The V gene's germline CDR1 is SGHTA and CDR2 FQGNSA. CDR3 size: 13 residues. V dropped 5 bases and J dropped 4 bases, with 8 bases sitting between them. The CDR3 protein is CASSLESTGELFF. The CDR3 bases are TGTGCCAGCAGCCTGGAGTCCACCGGGGAGCTGTTTTTT.

The rearrangement links TRBV28 to TRBJ2-2; 9 positions agree with TRBD2. This CDR3 comprises 17 residues. Germline V gives CDR1 MDHEN, CDR2 SYDVKM. V was clipped by 3 bases and J by 5 bases; unmatched bases: 10. In nucleotides, the CDR3 is TGTGCCAGCAGTTTTAAGGCGGGAGGGCCCTATACCGGGGAGCTGTTTTTT. Protein sequence: CASSFKAGGPYTGELFF.

The rearrangement links TRBV28 to TRBJ1-5; D remains ambiguous. This CDR3 comprises 18 residues. CDR1 MDHEN and CDR2 SYDVKM come from the germline V gene. V lost 2 bases to trimming and J lost 0 bases, with 17 bases between them. The CDR3 nucleotides are TGTGCCAGCAGTTTACTGGTCCCCTCAGGAAATAGCAATCAGCCCCAGCATTTT. Translated: CASSLLVPSGNSNQPQHF.

This clone was counted once. The CDR3 sequence: CASSLDPLASGEQFF. The CDR3 DNA sequence: TGTGCCAGCAGCTTAGATCCGTTGGCTAGCGGGGAGCAGTTCTTC. J is TRBJ2-1 and V is TRBV7-9; 8 positions agree with TRBD2. This CDR3 contains 15 residues. V lost 1 base and J lost 10; bases outside the gene matches: 9. The germline V gene has CDR1 SEHNR and CDR2 FQNEAQ (reference sequence).

This clone was recorded a few times. The gene calls are TRBV10-1 and TRBJ1-5; possible D gene TRBD1, 5 bases. Germline V lookup: CDR1 WNHNN, CDR2 SYGVQD (reference sequence). Trimming removed 8 bases at V and 7 bases at J, with 21 bases between. This CDR3 region has 15 residues. This chain's CDR3 is CASPRRGFQYQPQHF. The CDR3 DNA sequence: TGCGCCAGCCCCCGGCGGGGCTTTCAATACCAGCCCCAGCATTTT.

The V and J genes are TRBV4-3 and TRBJ2-7, with D perhaps TRBD1 (6 bases). Germline V gives CDR1 LGHNA, CDR2 YSLEER. The CDR3 loop spans 15 amino acids. V was cut by 0 bases and J by 4 bases, with 13 bases left in between. CDR3 residues: CASSQDLQGGYEQYF. In DNA, the CDR3 is TGCGCCAGCAGCCAAGATTTACAGGGCGGATACGAGCAGTACTTC.

The rearrangement uses TRBV19 and TRBJ2-3; 10 positions agree with TRBD2. CDR3 size: 17 residues. The trim removed 5 bases at V and 7 bases at J, leaving 15 bases unmatched. CDR1 LNHDA and CDR2 SQIVND come from the germline V gene (reference sequence). In DNA, the CDR3 is TGTGCCAGTAGTCCGCGCGTTGGTAGCGGGAGGAAGAATACGCAGTATTTT. It translates to CASSPRVGSGRKNTQYF.

This chain links TRBV7-8 with TRBJ1-6, with TRBD1 as a possible D gene (6 bases). This CDR3 region has 14 residues. Between the trimmed V and J ends, which lost 6 bases and 9 bases, there was a span of 15 bases. Germline CDR1 is SGHVS and CDR2 is FQNEAQ. The CDR3 DNA reads as TGTGCCAGCAGAAAGGAACAGGGAGGTTCACCCCTCCACTTT. This codes for CASRKEQGGSPLHF.

The chain employs TRBV28 and TRBJ1-6, with 7 bases lining up with TRBD1. Germline loops: CDR1 MDHEN, CDR2 SYDVKM. V shed 5 bases, J shed 7 bases, and the junction held 17 bases outside the gene matches. The CDR3 consists of 18 residues. CDR3 region: CASSRPPAWTGWNSPLHF. Here the CDR3 DNA reads TGTGCCAGCAGTCGACCGCCCGCCTGGACAGGTTGGAATTCACCCCTCCACTTT.

The chain employs TRBV28 and TRBJ2-1; 9 bases match TRBD1. Per the germline V gene, CDR1 is MDHEN and CDR2 is SYDVKM. The CDR3 totals 14 residues. With 6 bases clipped from V and 6 bases from J, the junction kept 6 bases outside the gene matches. The CDR3 DNA is TGTGCCAGCAGCCAGGGACAGGGAGGCAATGAGCAGTTCTTC. It specifies CASSQGQGGNEQFF.

The gene calls are TRBV7-3 and TRBJ2-7; D tentatively fits TRBD1 or TRBD2 (6 bases each). CDR3 length: 14 residues. Trimming took 2 bases from V and 5 from J, leaving 13 bases between them. Germline V gives CDR1 SGHTA, CDR2 FQGTGA. The CDR3 reads CASSLYGGADEQYF. CDR3 DNA sequence: TGTGCCAGCAGCTTATACGGGGGCGCGGACGAGCAGTACTTC. The whole variable domain, remainder taken from reference TRBV7-3 and TRBJ2-7, is GAGVSQTPSNKVTEKGKYVELRCDPISGHTALYWYRQSLGQGPEFLIYFQGTGAADDSGLPNDRFFAVRPEGSVSTLKIQRTERGDSAVYLCASSLYGGADEQYFGPGTRLTVT.

In DNA, the CDR3 is TGTGCCAGCAGCCCCAGGGGCTTAGAGACCCAGTACTTC. Its translation: CASSPRGLETQYF. The chain combines TRBV7-9 with TRBJ2-5; D perhaps matches TRBD1 (6 bases). In germline, CDR1 is SEHNR, CDR2 FQNEAQ (reference sequence). The length of the CDR3 is 13 residues. Trimming took 5 bases from V and 4 from J, leaving 11 bases between them.

This chain links TRBV7-3 with TRBJ1-1; no clear D gene. Trimming removed 4 bases from V and 4 bases from J, with 10 bases in between. The germline V gene encodes CDR1 SGHTA and CDR2 FQGTGA. The CDR3 has 13 amino acids. The CDR3 sequence is CASSYDRVTEAFF. DNA of the CDR3: TGTGCCAGCAGCTACGACCGCGTCACTGAAGCTTTCTTT.

Only one count was recorded for this clone. The chain recombines TRBV11-2 with TRBJ2-3, with 7 nucleotides matching TRBD2. The length of the CDR3 is 14 residues. The ends lost 3 bases at V and 7 bases at J; junction bases unmatched: 7. CDR1 and CDR2 from the germline V gene are SGHAT and FQNNGV. As DNA, the CDR3 is TGTGCCAGCAGCTTGGGCGGACTAGGGTATACGCAGTATTTT. Amino acids: CASSLGGLGYTQYF.

The rearrangement joins TRBV7-2 to TRBJ2-4, with D perhaps TRBD1 (6 bases). Germline V gene sequence: CDR1 SGHTA, CDR2 FQGNSA. The CDR3 is 15 residues long. V was clipped by 2 bases and J by 0 bases, with 8 bases between them. This CDR3 reads CASSLTGIAKNIQYF. The CDR3 nucleotides read TGTGCCAGCAGCTTAACAGGGATAGCCAAAAACATTCAGTACTTC.

This clone was seen a handful of times. The chain employs TRBV7-3 and TRBJ1-2; 10 nucleotides line up with TRBD1. The CDR3 totals 13 residues. CDR1 and CDR2 from the germline V gene are SGHTA and FQGTGA. J was trimmed by 4 bases and V by 5 bases; bases with no gene match: 1. The CDR3 nucleotides are TGTGCCAGCAGCCGGGACAGGGGCTATGGCTACACCTTC. It codes for CASSRDRGYGYTF.

The gene calls are TRBV29-1 and TRBJ2-2, with 12 nucleotides matching TRBD2. Germline V gene lookup returns CDR1 SQVTM and CDR2 ANQGSEA. The length of the CDR3 is 13 residues. V trimming: 5 bases; J trimming: 6 bases; junction bases outside the gene matches: 1. The CDR3 reads CSVLAGGAGELFF. The CDR3 nucleotides read TGCAGCGTTCTAGCGGGAGGGGCCGGGGAGCTGTTTTTT.

The CDR3 sequence: CASSPRTGMSTDTQYF. CDR3 coding DNA: TGTGCCAGCAGCCCCCGGACAGGGATGAGCACAGATACGCAGTATTTT. The chain recombines TRBV7-2 with TRBJ2-3, with TRBD1 matching over 8 bases. Germline V lookup: CDR1 SGHTA, CDR2 FQGNSA. The CDR3 totals 16 residues. V lost 5 bases, J lost 0 bases, and 7 bases stayed unmatched.

The CDR3 loop reads CASSYGAPSYNEQFF. In DNA form, the CDR3 reads TGTGCCAGCAGTTACGGAGCGCCCTCCTACAATGAGCAGTTCTTC. This sequence joins TRBV6-6 and TRBJ2-1; no reliable D call. CDR3 size: 15 residues. Deletions cut 2 bases from V and 0 bases from J, with 8 bases between. In germline, CDR1 is MNHNY, CDR2 SVGAGI (reference sequence).

V is TRBV6-5 and J is TRBJ2-1; D may match TRBD1 or TRBD2 (6 bases each). Germline loops: CDR1 MNHEY, CDR2 SVGAGI. V was shortened by 2 bases and J by 9 bases, with 20 bases between the two germline ends. The CDR3 extends over 16 amino acids. CDR3 amino acids: CASSYGGQIILGEQFF. The CDR3 DNA is TGTGCCAGCAGTTACGGGGGGCAGATAATTCTGGGTGAGCAGTTCTTC.